This T cell receptor (beta chain) was obtained from a study of blood T cells in healthy people across ages (dated by TCRdb to between 2014 and 2017). Turning to the overall study: In model experiments, template switching captured roughly one uniquely barcoded TCR beta cDNA molecule for every two T cells. To track age-related changes in TCR beta repertoire diversity, the study relied on deep sequencing normalized with unique cDNA molecular identifiers. The donors were divided into four age groups: young (average around 15 years), middle-aged (about 39), aged (approximately 62) and long-lived (about 84). Two additional independent replicas of 1 million unique cDNA reads from the same blood draw were analyzed for two donors (one aged 18 to 29 and one aged 80 or older). Results and caveats for the whole study, not just this receptor: Compared with the aged group, more naive CD4+ T cells, fewer expanded clones and increased TCR diversity were shown by the long-lived group, suggesting age selection. Bulk unsorted PBMC profiling prevented conclusive comparison of naive and antigen-experienced compartments. Observed TCR beta diversity per million T cells fell roughly linearly with age, and a significant reduction was already apparent by age approximately 41. Because the CMV infection status of the donors was unknown, age-related changes in expanded clonotypes may potentially have been confounded. Observed TCR beta diversity correlated strongly with the percentage of naive T cells measured by flow cytometry. Total diversity estimates from one million sequenced T cells were considered lower bounds and underestimates.

The roughly 38 donors, aged roughly 6 to 90 years, were systemically healthy Caucasian individuals from Russia. Ten milliliters of peripheral blood were drawn from each donor into EDTA-treated Vacutainer tubes. Ficoll-Paque density-gradient centrifugation was used to isolate PBMCs, with at least 6 million per sample. Trizol reagent was used to extract total RNA from the PBMCs, yielding at least 6 micrograms per sample. For every donor, an aliquot of PBMCs went through flow cytometry to measure the percentages of naive CD45RAhigh/CD27high T cells. The germline V and J ends show losses of 0 bases and 5 bases respectively, and no gene match explains 6 bases of the junction. There are 16 amino acids in the CDR3, from cysteine to phenylalanine inclusive. Only the CDR3 portion is preserved as DNA: 48 bases, with reading frame beginning at the first base. As encoded in the germline V gene (reference sequence), CDR1 is DFQATT while CDR2 is SNEGSKA.

Remarks on this clonotype: Its antigen is unknown. No base quality values were provided; no much bigger clone lies one nucleotide off.

The method was 5' RACE. The listed sequencing device is Illumina HiSeq 2500. The second PCR ran for about 6 to 12 cycles and used a J-beta primer mix along with a sample-barcoded 5' primer. A template-switch 5' adaptor carrying 12 random nucleotides introduced a unique molecular identifier onto each TCR beta cDNA molecule. Each sample yielded at least 2.5 million CDR3-containing paired-end reads. The Mint cDNA synthesis kit, primed by a TRBC-specific oligonucleotide, was used to synthesize first-strand cDNA from all RNA. Following uracil-DNA glycosylase treatment, a first 18-cycle PCR with universal primers M1SS and BC2_uni_R was performed on all cDNA. The original methods were these. For normalization, 1 million high-quality reads, each with a distinct molecular identifier, were randomly selected from each sample. Reads with shared molecular identifiers were discarded instead of being binned into consensus sequences. CDR3 identification, clonotype clustering and error correction used MiTCR with a Q25 quality threshold and the strictest error-elimination algorithm. Lower-bound total TCR beta diversity was estimated with a nonparametric unseen species model using Euler transformation. The raw public reads went through TCRdb reprocessing: fastp at Q25, MiXCR clone calling, in-frame beta chains kept. Rows with one shared CDR3 protein collapse into an entry with the most common genes and DNA. The V and J calls, along with clone size, are taken from TCRdb and not from the paper's own processing. Recorded for this sample are about 780,000 distinct CDR3 sequences; roughly 24% of them occurred a single time. In total, the top ten clones hold less than 3.5% of the sample.

This sample was also put to use in a study of T cells of mothers and their children. Per that second paper: Donors were nine systemically healthy Caucasian individuals: three mothers and their six children. cDNA synthesis used all of the extracted RNA, with 1.5 ug of RNA in each 15 ul reaction. Sample barcodes and 2-4 random nucleotides were added via the M1S primer in the second PCR. Each mother yielded over 8 million TCR beta CDR3 reads and each child 3 million to 3.5 million reads. Thymic selection similarly shapes TCR recombination output in related and unrelated pairs, with minor effect from inherited differences. Normalized repertoire overlap was always found to be slightly, but never significantly, higher in related mother-child pairs than in unrelated mother-child pairs. Persistent microchimeric T cell clones were not detected, at a sensitivity of around 99 clones per million clonotypes. To look for features that set related mother-child pairs apart from unrelated individuals, the researchers ran deep NGS to compare the TCR beta repertoires of mothers and children. The mean age was roughly 40 +/- 4 years for the mothers and approximately 11 +/- 4 years for the children. Libraries were sequenced on Illumina HiSeq 2000 with 100+100 nt paired-end reads after adapter ligation with NEBNext reagents. To avoid cross-contamination, the mother libraries and the child libraries were prepared a month apart and sequenced in separate runs. Between roughly 450,000 and 2,000,000 distinct TCR beta clonotypes were identified per donor. Naive TCR beta clonotypes were estimated from low-frequency clonotypes matched to each donor's FACS-determined naive share, without sorting.

The TCR was taken from a boy aged 5-17 years in good health. The chain is made from TRBV20-1 and TRBJ2-2, and TRBD2 matches 10 of the central bases. The sequencing input was blood. CDR3 reads: CSARDSASGGTGELFF. At the DNA level, the sequence is TGCAGTGCTAGAGATTCGGCTAGCGGGGGTACCGGGGAGCTGTTTTTT.